The rows below give T cell receptor beta chains drawn from one sample of a study of cytomegalovirus exposure and HLA in healthy donors. Sequencing was performed with immunoSEQ multiplex PCR; in TCRdb, only in-frame clones are kept and a portion is missing. The sample includes 170,000 or so clones, approximately 84% of them seen just once. Sequenced material: PBMCs. The origin of the receptors is a man between 18 and 29 years old in good health and CMV-seronegative. Both conserved end residues are part of each CDR3. D genes are given only for firm matches. Size values are once, few and many counts, or a class for expanded clones, and some rows have none.

j_call clone_size v_call d_call cdr3_aa cdr3_nt
TRBJ1-1 . TRBV5-8 . CASRNRESTEAFF TGTGCCAGCAGGAACAGGGAGAGCACTGAAGCTTTCTTT
TRBJ1-1 . TRBV11-1 TRBD1 CASSRDRGSTEAFF TGTGCCAGCAGTAGGGACAGGGGGAGCACTGAAGCTTTCTTT
TRBJ2-5 . TRBV7-7 . CASSNRPQGETQYF TGTGCTAGCAGCAACAGACCCCAAGGAGAGACCCAGTACTTC
TRBJ1-5 . TRBV7-2 . CASSLDGPINQPQHF TGTGCCAGCAGCTTAGACGGTCCCATAAATCAGCCCCAGCATTTT
TRBJ2-7 . TRBV5-6 . CASSLVSAGHHYEQYF TGTGCCAGCAGCTTGGTTTCAGCGGGACACCATTACGAGCAGTACTTC
TRBJ2-1 . TRBV4-2 . CASSQLSSVNNEQFF TGTGCCAGCAGCCAATTATCTAGCGTCAACAATGAGCAGTTCTTC
TRBJ2-5 once TRBV5-1 TRBD2 CASSLPGGAPGETQYF TGCGCCAGCAGCCTCCCCGGGGGGGCGCCCGGCGAGACCCAGTACTTC
TRBJ2-1 . TRBV27 TRBD2 CASSTRLAGATYNEQFF TGTGCCAGCAGTACCCGACTAGCGGGAGCCACCTACAATGAGCAGTTCTTC
TRBJ1-3 once TRBV19 . CASLRIRGAAGNTIYF TGTGCTAGTCTTCGGATACGGGGGGCTGCTGGAAACACCATATATTTT
TRBJ2-3 . TRBV30 TRBD2 CAWILAGNTDTQYF TGTGCCTGGATACTAGCGGGAAACACAGATACGCAGTATTTT
TRBJ1-4 few TRBV6-6 . CASRLHRVWEKLFF TGTGCCAGCAGATTACACAGGGTTTGGGAAAAACTGTTTTTT
TRBJ2-7 . TRBV28 TRBD2 CASSSPSGTLYEQYF TGTGCCAGCAGTTCCCCTAGCGGGACTCTCTACGAGCAGTACTTC
TRBJ2-7 . TRBV15 . CATKGLPTIGEQYF TGTGCCACCAAAGGACTCCCCACTATAGGCGAGCAGTACTTC
TRBJ2-3 . TRBV7-2 . CASSPSGTLVTDTQYF TGTGCCAGCAGCCCATCCGGGACACTGGTCACAGATACGCAGTATTTT
TRBJ1-6 . TRBV4-1 . CASSLPRTTYNSPLHF TGCGCCAGCAGCCTACCCCGGACAACTTACAATTCACCCCTCCACTTT
TRBJ2-7 . TRBV7-8 TRBD2 CASSLGGTSGLRRQYF TGTGCCAGCAGCTTAGGTGGGACTAGCGGGTTGAGGCGGCAGTACTTC
TRBJ2-5 . TRBV2 . CASFLGPTSGPGGHLYQETQYF TGTGCCAGCTTCCTCGGCCCTACAAGCGGGCCGGGGGGACACCTGTACCAAGAGACCCAGTACTTC
TRBJ1-5 . TRBV15 . CATSRTLGNQPQHF TGTGCCACCAGCAGGACATTGGGCAATCAGCCCCAGCATTTT
TRBJ1-1 once TRBV9 TRBD1 CASSVDRTGKRTEAFF TGTGCCAGCAGCGTAGATAGGACAGGGAAACGGACTGAAGCTTTCTTT
TRBJ2-1 . TRBV27 TRBD1 CASSLRTGVQEQFF TGTGCCAGCAGTTTAAGGACAGGGGTCCAGGAGCAGTTCTTC
TRBJ2-1 . TRBV6-1 . CASSAPSSYNEQFF TGTGCCAGCAGCGCCCCGAGCTCCTACAATGAGCAGTTCTTC
TRBJ2-1 . TRBV7-2 TRBD2 CASSSSGRVYNEQFF TGTGCCAGCAGCTCAAGCGGGAGGGTCTACAATGAGCAGTTCTTC
TRBJ1-4 . TRBV2 TRBD1 CASSDPDRGVEKLFF TGTGCCAGCAGTGATCCAGACAGGGGGGTTGAAAAACTGTTTTTT
TRBJ1-1 . TRBV19 . CASSGQGGTEAFF TGTGCCAGTAGCGGGCAGGGTGGGACTGAAGCTTTCTTT
TRBJ2-3 once TRBV27 . CASSLLGRTQYF TGTGCCAGCAGTTTATTGGGCCGAACGCAGTATTTT
TRBJ2-7 . TRBV5-1 . CASSPGAGTEQYF TGCGCCAGCAGCCCCGGGGCGGGGACCGAGCAGTACTTC
TRBJ2-5 . TRBV2 . CAVKTRFEKETQYF TGTGCCGTCAAAACCAGGTTTGAGAAAGAGACCCAGTACTTC
TRBJ1-1 . TRBV11-2 . CASSTDRNTEAFF TGTGCCAGCAGTACGGACAGAAACACTGAAGCTTTCTTT
TRBJ1-3 . TRBV9 . CASSVSWAYSGNTIYF TGTGCCAGCAGCGTATCTTGGGCCTACTCTGGAAACACCATATATTTT
TRBJ1-1 . TRBV5-1 . CASSLGQVGTEAFF TGCGCCAGCAGCTTGGGACAGGTTGGTACTGAAGCTTTCTTT
TRBJ2-3 . TRBV29-1 TRBD1 CSVGQGEGTDTQYF TGCAGCGTGGGACAGGGCGAAGGCACAGATACGCAGTATTTT
TRBJ2-1 . TRBV11-2 TRBD2 CASSSSKPVAGYYNEQFF TGTGCCAGCAGCTCCTCAAAACCGGTAGCGGGGTACTACAATGAGCAGTTCTTC
TRBJ2-7 . TRBV2 TRBD1 CASSDRTPGTGGARYEQYF TGTGCCAGCAGTGATCGAACCCCCGGGACAGGGGGCGCCCGTTACGAGCAGTACTTC
TRBJ2-2 . TRBV6-1 . CASRPPGNTGELFF TGTGCCAGCAGGCCCCCGGGGAACACCGGGGAGCTGTTTTTT
TRBJ2-1 . TRBV4-1 TRBD2 CASSTPGLAEPLSYNEQFF TGCGCCAGCAGCACTCCGGGACTAGCGGAACCGCTCTCCTACAATGAGCAGTTCTTC
TRBJ2-7 once TRBV9 TRBD1 CASSVGQGRAYEQYF TGTGCCAGCAGCGTTGGACAGGGGAGGGCCTACGAGCAGTACTTC
TRBJ2-3 . TRBV6-4 TRBD2 CASSRLAGATDTQYF TGTGCCAGCAGCCGACTAGCGGGAGCCACAGATACGCAGTATTTT
TRBJ1-5 . TRBV21-1 . CASRPQGGLNQPQHF TGTGCCAGCAGGCCTCAAGGGGGCCTTAATCAGCCCCAGCATTTT
TRBJ1-1 once TRBV27 TRBD1 CASSLIGGNTEAFF TGTGCCAGCAGTTTAATAGGGGGCAATACTGAAGCTTTCTTT
TRBJ2-2 . TRBV6-4 . CASSGSGDTGELFF TGTGCCAGCAGTGGGTCGGGGGACACCGGGGAGCTGTTTTTT
TRBJ2-7 . TRBV5-1 TRBD2 CASSIRAGGPYEQYF TGCGCCAGCAGCATCCGAGCGGGGGGCCCCTACGAGCAGTACTTC
TRBJ1-6 . TRBV27 TRBD1 CASSLWVSEFRGHDSPLHF TGTGCCAGCAGTTTATGGGTTAGTGAATTTAGGGGGCACGATTCACCCCTCCACTTT